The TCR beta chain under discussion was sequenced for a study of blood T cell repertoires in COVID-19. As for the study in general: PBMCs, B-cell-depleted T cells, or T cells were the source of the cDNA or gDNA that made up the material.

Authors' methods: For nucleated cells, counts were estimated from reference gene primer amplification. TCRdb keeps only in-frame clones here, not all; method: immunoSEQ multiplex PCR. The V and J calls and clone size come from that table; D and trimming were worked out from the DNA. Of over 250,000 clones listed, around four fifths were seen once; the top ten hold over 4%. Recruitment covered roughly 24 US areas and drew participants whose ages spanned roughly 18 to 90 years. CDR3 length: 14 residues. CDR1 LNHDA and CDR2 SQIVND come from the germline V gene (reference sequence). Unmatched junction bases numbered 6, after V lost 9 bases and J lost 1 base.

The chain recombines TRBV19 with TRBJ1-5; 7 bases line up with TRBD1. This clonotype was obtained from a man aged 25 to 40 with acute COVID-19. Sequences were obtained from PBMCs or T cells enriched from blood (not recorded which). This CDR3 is CASDTGASNQPQHF. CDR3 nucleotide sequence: TGTGCCAGCGATACAGGGGCCAGCAATCAGCCCCAGCATTTT.